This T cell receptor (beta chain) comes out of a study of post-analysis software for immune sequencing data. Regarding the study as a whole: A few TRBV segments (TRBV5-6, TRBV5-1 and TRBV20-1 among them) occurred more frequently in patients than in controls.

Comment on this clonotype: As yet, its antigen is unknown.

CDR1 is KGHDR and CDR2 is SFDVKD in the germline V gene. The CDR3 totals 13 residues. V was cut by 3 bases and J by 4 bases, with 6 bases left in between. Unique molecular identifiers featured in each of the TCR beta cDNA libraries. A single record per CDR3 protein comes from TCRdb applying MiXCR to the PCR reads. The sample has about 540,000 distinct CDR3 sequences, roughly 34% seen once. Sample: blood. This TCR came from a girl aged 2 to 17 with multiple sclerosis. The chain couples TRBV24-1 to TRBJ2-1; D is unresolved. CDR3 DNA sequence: TGTGCCACCAGTGATCCGGGTTACAATGAGCAGTTCTTC. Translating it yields CATSDPGYNEQFF.